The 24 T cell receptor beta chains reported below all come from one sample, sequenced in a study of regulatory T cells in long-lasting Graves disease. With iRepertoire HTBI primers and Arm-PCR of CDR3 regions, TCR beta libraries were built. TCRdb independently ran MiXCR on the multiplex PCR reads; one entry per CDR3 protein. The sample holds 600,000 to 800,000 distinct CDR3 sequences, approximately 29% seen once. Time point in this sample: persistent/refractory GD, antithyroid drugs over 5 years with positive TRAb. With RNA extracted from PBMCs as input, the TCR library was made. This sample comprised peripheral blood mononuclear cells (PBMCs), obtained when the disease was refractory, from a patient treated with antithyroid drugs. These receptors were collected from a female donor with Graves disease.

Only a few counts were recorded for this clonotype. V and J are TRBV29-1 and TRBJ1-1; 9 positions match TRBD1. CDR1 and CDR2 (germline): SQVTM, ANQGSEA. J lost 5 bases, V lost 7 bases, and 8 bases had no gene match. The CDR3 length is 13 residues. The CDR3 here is CSAETGGLTEAFF. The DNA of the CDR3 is TGCAGCGCCGAGACAGGGGGGCTGACTGAAGCTTTCTTT.

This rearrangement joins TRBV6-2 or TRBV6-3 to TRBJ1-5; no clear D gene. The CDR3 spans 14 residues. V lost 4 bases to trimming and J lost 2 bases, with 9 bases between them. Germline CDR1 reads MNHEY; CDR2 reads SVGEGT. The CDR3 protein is CASSSRFGNQPQHF. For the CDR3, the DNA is TGTGCCAGCAGTTCCCGTTTTGGCAATCAGCCCCAGCATTTT.

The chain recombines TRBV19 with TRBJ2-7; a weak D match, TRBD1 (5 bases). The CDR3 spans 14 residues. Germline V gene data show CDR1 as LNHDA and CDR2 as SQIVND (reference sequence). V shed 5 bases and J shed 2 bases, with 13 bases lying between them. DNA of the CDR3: TGTGCCAGTAGTTCCAAGGGGCTAACCTACGAGCAGTACTTC. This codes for CASSSKGLTYEQYF.

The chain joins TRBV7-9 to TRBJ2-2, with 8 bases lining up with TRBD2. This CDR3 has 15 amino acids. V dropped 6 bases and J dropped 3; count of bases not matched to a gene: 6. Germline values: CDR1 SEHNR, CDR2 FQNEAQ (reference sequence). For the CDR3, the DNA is TGTGCCAGCAGACCAGCGGGAGAATACACCGGGGAGCTGTTTTTT. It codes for CASRPAGEYTGELFF.

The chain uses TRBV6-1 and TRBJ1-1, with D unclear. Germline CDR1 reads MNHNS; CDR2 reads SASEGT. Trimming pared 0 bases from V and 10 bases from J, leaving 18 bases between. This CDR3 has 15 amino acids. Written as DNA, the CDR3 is TGTGCCAGCAGTGAAGCGCTGGGAGGAGGATTCGGAGCTTTCTTT. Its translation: CASSEALGGGFGAFF.

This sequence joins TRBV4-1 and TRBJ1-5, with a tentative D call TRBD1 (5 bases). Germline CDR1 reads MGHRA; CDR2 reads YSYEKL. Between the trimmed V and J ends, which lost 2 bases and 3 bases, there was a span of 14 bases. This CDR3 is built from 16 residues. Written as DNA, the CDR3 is TGCGCCAGCAGCCAAAACCAGGGAGTAGACAATCAGCCCCAGCATTTT. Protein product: CASSQNQGVDNQPQHF.

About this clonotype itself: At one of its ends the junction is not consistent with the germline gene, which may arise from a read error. CDR3 loop: CASSDDRGVAKNIQCF. As DNA, the CDR3 is TGTGCCAGCAGCGACGACAGGGGGGTAGCCAAAAACATTCAGTGCTTC. This rearrangement joins TRBV11-1 to TRBJ2-4; 9 nucleotides line up with TRBD1. Germline-derived CDR1 and CDR2 are SGHAT and FQDESV (reference sequence). The length of the CDR3 is 16 residues. The whole variable domain, remainder taken from reference TRBV11-1 and TRBJ2-4, is EAEVAQSPRYKITEKSQAVAFWCDPISGHATLYWYRQILGQGPELLVQFQDESVVDDSQLPKDRFSAERLKGVDSTLKIQPAELGDSAMYLCASSDDRGVAKNIQCFGAGTRLSVL.

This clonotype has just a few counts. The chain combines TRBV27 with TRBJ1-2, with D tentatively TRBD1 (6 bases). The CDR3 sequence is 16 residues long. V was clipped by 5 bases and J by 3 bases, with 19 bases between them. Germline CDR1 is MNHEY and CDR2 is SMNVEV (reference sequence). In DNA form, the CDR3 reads TGTGCCAGCAGTCACCGTTTGGTGGCAGGGGACTATGGCTACACCTTC. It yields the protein CASSHRLVAGDYGYTF.

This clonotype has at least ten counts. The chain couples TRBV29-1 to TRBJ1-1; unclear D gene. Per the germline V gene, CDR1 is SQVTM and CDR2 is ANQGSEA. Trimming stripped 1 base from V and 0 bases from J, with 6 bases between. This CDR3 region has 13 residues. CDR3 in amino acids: CSVEGNMNTEAFF. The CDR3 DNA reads TGCAGCGTTGAAGGCAACATGAACACTGAAGCTTTCTTT.

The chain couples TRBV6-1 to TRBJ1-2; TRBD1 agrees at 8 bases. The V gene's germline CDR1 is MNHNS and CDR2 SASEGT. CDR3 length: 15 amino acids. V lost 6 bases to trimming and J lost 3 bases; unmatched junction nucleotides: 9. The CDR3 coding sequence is TGTGCCAGCAGCGACCCAGGGGGCGCGTACTATGGCTACACCTTC. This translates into CASSDPGGAYYGYTF.

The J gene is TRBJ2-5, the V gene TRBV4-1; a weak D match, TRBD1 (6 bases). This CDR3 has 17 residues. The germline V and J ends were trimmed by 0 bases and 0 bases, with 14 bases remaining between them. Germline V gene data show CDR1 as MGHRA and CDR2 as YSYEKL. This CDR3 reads CASSQDSGTQYQETQYF. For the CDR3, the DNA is TGCGCCAGCAGCCAAGATTCCGGGACACAGTACCAAGAGACCCAGTACTTC.

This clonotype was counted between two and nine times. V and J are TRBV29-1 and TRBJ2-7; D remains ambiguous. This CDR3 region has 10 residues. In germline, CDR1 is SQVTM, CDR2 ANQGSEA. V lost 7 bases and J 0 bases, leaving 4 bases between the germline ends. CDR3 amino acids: CSGDSYEQYF. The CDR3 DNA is TGCAGCGGCGACTCCTACGAGCAGTACTTC.

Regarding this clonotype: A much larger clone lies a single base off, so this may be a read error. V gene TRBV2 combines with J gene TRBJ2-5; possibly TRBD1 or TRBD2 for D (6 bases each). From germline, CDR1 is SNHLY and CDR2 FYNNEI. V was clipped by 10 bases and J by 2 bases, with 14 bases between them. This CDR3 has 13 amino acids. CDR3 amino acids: CANRRDKQETQYF. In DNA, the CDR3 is TGTGCCAACAGGAGGGACAAACAAGAGACCCAGTACTTC.

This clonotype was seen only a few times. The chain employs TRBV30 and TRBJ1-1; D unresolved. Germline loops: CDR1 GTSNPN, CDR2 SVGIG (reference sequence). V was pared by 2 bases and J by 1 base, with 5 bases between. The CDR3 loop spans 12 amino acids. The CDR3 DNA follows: TGTGCCTGGAGTCCGTCGAACACTGAAGCTTTCTTT. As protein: CAWSPSNTEAFF.

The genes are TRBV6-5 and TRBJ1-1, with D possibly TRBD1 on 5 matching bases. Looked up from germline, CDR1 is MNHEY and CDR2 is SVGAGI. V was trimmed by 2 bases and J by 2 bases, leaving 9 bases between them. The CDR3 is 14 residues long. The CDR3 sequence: CASSYGGANTEAFF. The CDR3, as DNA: TGTGCCAGCAGTTACGGAGGGGCAAACACTGAAGCTTTCTTT.

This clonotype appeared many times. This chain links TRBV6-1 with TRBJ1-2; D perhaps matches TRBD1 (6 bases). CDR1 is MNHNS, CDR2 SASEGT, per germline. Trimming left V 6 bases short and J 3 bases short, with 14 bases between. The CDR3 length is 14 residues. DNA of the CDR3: TGTGCCAGCAGCCAGATGTCAGGGGACTATGGCTACACCTTC. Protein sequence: CASSQMSGDYGYTF.

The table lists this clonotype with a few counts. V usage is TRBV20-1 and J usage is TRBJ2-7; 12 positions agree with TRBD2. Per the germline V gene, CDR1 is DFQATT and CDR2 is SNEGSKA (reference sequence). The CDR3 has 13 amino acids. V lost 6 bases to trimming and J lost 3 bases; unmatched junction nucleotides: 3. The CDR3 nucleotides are TGCAGTGCAAAGACTAGCGGGAGCTACGAGCAGTACTTC. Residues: CSAKTSGSYEQYF.

The chain's CDR3 is CASSLQTGVADTQYF. The CDR3 DNA follows: TGTGCCAGCAGCTTACAGACGGGAGTAGCAGATACGCAGTATTTT. The gene calls are TRBV11-1 and TRBJ2-3, with D possibly matching TRBD2 (6 bases). The CDR3 is made up of 15 amino acids. The germline V and J ends were trimmed by 2 bases and 4 bases, with 13 bases remaining between them. The germline V gene encodes CDR1 SGHAT and CDR2 FQDESV (reference sequence).

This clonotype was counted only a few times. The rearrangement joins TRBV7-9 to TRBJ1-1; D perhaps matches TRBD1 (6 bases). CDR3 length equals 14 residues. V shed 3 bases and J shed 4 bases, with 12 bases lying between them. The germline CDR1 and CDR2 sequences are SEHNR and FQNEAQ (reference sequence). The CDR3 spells CASSFGGQSTEAFF. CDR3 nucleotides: TGTGCCAGCAGCTTCGGGGGGCAGAGCACTGAAGCTTTCTTT.

As DNA, the CDR3 is TGTGCCGGAGGGACTAGCGGGGTCGGGGAGACCCAGTACTTC. This encodes CAGGTSGVGETQYF. The chain employs TRBV6-2 or TRBV6-3 and TRBJ2-5; the match to TRBD2 covers 13 bases. The CDR3 spans 14 residues. V lost 11 bases and J lost 5; bases outside the gene matches: 8. Germline V lookup: CDR1 MNHEY, CDR2 SVGEGT.

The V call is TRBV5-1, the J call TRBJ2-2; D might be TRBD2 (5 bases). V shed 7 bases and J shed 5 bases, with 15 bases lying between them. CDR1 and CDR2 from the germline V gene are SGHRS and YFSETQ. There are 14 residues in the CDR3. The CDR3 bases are TGCGCCAGCTGGCCGGGCCGAGGGACCGGGGAGCTGTTTTTT. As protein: CASWPGRGTGELFF.

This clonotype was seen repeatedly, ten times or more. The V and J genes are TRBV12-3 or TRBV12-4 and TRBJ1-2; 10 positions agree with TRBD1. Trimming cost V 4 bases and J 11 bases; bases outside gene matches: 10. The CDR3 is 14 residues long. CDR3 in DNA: TGTGCCAGCAGTTCCTCCGACAGGGGGCTAGGGTACACCTTC. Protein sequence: CASSSSDRGLGYTF.

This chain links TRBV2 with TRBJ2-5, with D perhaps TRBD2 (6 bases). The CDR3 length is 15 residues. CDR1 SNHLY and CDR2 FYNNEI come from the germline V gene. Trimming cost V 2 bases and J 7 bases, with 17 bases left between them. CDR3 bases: TGTGCCAGCAGTGAACTTGGGACTGCCCTTGTGACCCAGTACTTC. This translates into CASSELGTALVTQYF.

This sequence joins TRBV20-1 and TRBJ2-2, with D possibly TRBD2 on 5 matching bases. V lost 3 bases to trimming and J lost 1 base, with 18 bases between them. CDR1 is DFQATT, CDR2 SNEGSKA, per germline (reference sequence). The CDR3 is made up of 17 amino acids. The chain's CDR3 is CSARDSLRRGNTGELFF. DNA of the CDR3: TGCAGTGCTAGGGACTCTCTAAGAAGAGGGAACACCGGGGAGCTGTTTTTT.